The rows below give T cell receptor beta chains drawn from one sample of a study of T cells in localized non-small cell lung cancer. TCRdb keeps only in-frame clones here, not all; method: immunoSEQ multiplex PCR. Among 35,000 to 40,000 clones listed, about 90% were seen once. The source was peripheral blood, collected before any cancer treatment. These receptors were collected from a woman aged 35 to 70 with stage I lung adenocarcinoma. Both conserved end residues are part of each CDR3. A D gene is named only where the DNA matches it firmly. Expanded clones get a size class; other rows say once, few or many, or leave the size out.

V	D	J	size	DNA	CDR3
TRBV5-4	-	TRBJ2-1	-	TGTGCCAGCAGCTTGAGGGGGCGGCGGGACGAGCAGTTCTTC	CASSLRGRRDEQFF
TRBV19	TRBD2	TRBJ2-1	few	TGTGCCAGTAGTATAGAAAAGACTAGCGACTACAATGAGCAGTTCTTC	CASSIEKTSDYNEQFF
TRBV28	TRBD1	TRBJ2-4	-	TGTGCCAGCAGAACACCGGGACAGACTAAAAACATTCAGTACTTC	CASRTPGQTKNIQYF
TRBV10-3	-	TRBJ2-7	few	TGTGCCATCATGGGAGACTCCACCTACGAGCAGTACTTC	CAIMGDSTYEQYF
TRBV9	-	TRBJ2-2	-	TGTGCCAGCAGCGTATTAGTCGATCCCTTATCCGGGGAGCTGTTTTTT	CASSVLVDPLSGELFF
TRBV7-3	TRBD2	TRBJ2-1	-	TGTGCCAGCAGCTTAACGTGGGCTAGCGGGAGCAAGTACAATGAGCAGTTCTTC	CASSLTWASGSKYNEQFF
TRBV29-1	-	TRBJ2-5	-	TGCAGCGCCCTCCCCGGTGCGGAGACCCAGTACTTC	CSALPGAETQYF
TRBV5-8	-	TRBJ1-3	once	TGTGCCAGCAGCCAATTACCAGGAAACACCATATATTTT	CASSQLPGNTIYF
TRBV7-6	-	TRBJ1-2	once	TGTGCCAGCAGCTTAGCACAAGGGCTGGACAGTTTATTATATGGCTACACCTTC	CASSLAQGLDSLLYGYTF
TRBV18	TRBD1	TRBJ1-2	-	TGTGCCAGCTCACCAGACAGGGACTATGGCTACACCTTC	CASSPDRDYGYTF
TRBV29-1	TRBD2	TRBJ2-7	-	TGCAGCGTTCGGCGGGAGGGCTACGAGCAGTACTTC	CSVRREGYEQYF
TRBV5-1	TRBD2	TRBJ2-7	-	TGCGCCAGCGGGACTAGCGGCTACGAGCAGTACTTC	CASGTSGYEQYF
TRBV28	-	TRBJ2-1	once	TGTGCCAGCCTATTCCGGGACTTAACCTACAATGAGCAGTTCTTC	CASLFRDLTYNEQFF
TRBV7-3	TRBD1	TRBJ1-1	-	TGTGCCAGCAGCACGACAGGGGACACTGAAGCTTTCTTT	CASSTTGDTEAFF
TRBV5-1	-	TRBJ2-7	-	TGCGCCAGCAGCTTGGCGGGGACCGCAGACGGGGAGCAGTACTTC	CASSLAGTADGEQYF
TRBV19	TRBD1	TRBJ1-4	-	TGTGCCAGTAGTATGGGACAGGGTATGGAAAAACTGTTTTTT	CASSMGQGMEKLFF
TRBV27	-	TRBJ2-7	-	TGTGCCAGCGTTCTAAGGGGCGGTCCCCCCTACGAGCAGTACTTC	CASVLRGGPPYEQYF
TRBV27	-	TRBJ1-2	once	TGTGCCAGCCGATCAATTCCAGTCGGGATGGATGGCTACACCTTC	CASRSIPVGMDGYTF
TRBV11-2	-	TRBJ1-3	-	TGTGCCAGCAGCTTAGTAGCCGCCGGGGCTTCTGGAAACACCATATATTTT	CASSLVAAGASGNTIYF
TRBV28	-	TRBJ2-7	-	TGTGCCAGCAGTCGTGGATACTGGGATTCCTACGAGCAGTACTTC	CASSRGYWDSYEQYF
TRBV5-1	-	TRBJ1-5	-	TGCGCCAGCAGCTTGGAAGGGATCGATCAGCCCCAGCATTTT	CASSLEGIDQPQHF
TRBV4-1	-	TRBJ2-2	-	TGCGCCAGCAGCCAAATCCACACCGGGGAGCTGTTTTTT	CASSQIHTGELFF
TRBV5-1	-	TRBJ1-6	-	TGCGCCAGCAGCTTGGGACAGGTCAATTCACCCCTCCACTTT	CASSLGQVNSPLHF
TRBV6-5	-	TRBJ1-3	-	TGTGCCAGCAGACCGACAGCCCTCTCTGGAAACACCATATATTTT	CASRPTALSGNTIYF
TRBV6-6	TRBD1	TRBJ2-7	-	TGTGCCAGCAGTCGGGACAGGAATTACGAGCAGTACTTC	CASSRDRNYEQYF
TRBV20-1	-	TRBJ1-1	-	TGCAGTGCTAGTGTCAGGGGACGATCTTTCTTT	CSASVRGRSFF
TRBV11-3	TRBD1	TRBJ1-1	-	TGTGCCAGCAGCAGGGACAGGGGGGCCGTTGAAGCTTTCTTT	CASSRDRGAVEAFF
TRBV5-4	TRBD2	TRBJ2-5	-	TGTGCCAGCAGTTCCACTAGCGGGTCCGGCGAGACCCAGTACTTC	CASSSTSGSGETQYF
TRBV29-1	TRBD1	TRBJ1-1	-	TGCAGCGTTGGGGACAGGGCGATTGAAGCTTTCTTT	CSVGDRAIEAFF
TRBV2	-	TRBJ2-4	-	TGTGCCAGCAGTGAAGCCGACAGTCAGTACTTC	CASSEADSQYF
TRBV28	TRBD1	TRBJ1-4	-	TGTGCCAGCAGTTTATTTCCAGGGGGCGTAGCAACTAATGAAAAACTGTTTTTT	CASSLFPGGVATNEKLFF
TRBV18	-	TRBJ1-1	-	TGTGCCAGCTCACCATTAGACGTTATGAACACTGAAGCTTTCTTT	CASSPLDVMNTEAFF
TRBV7-3	-	TRBJ2-3	once	TGTGCCAGCAGCCAAAGGGGGGACGGCTGGGGCACAGATACGCAGTATTTT	CASSQRGDGWGTDTQYF
TRBV14	TRBD2	TRBJ2-2	-	TGTGCCAGCAGCCAACCCCCCTGGGGTAGCGGGAGATGGGCCGGGGAGCTGTTTTTT	CASSQPPWGSGRWAGELFF
TRBV19	TRBD1	TRBJ1-1	-	TGTGCCAGTGATACAGGGGGAGACACTGAAGCTTTCTTT	CASDTGGDTEAFF
TRBV28	-	TRBJ2-3	-	TGTGCCGGAGCCCGATCAGGGCCCGATACGCAGTATTTT	CAGARSGPDTQYF
TRBV5-1	TRBD1	TRBJ2-1	few	TGCGCCAGCAGCCCGGGTTGGACAGGGGGCTTAGACTCCTACAATGAGCAGTTCTTC	CASSPGWTGGLDSYNEQFF
TRBV28	-	TRBJ2-3	-	TGTGCCAGCAGTTCACAGGAGTTAACCGATACGCAGTATTTT	CASSSQELTDTQYF
TRBV4-1	TRBD2	TRBJ2-1	-	TGCGCCAGCAGGGTGCTAGCGGGAGCCTACAATGAGCAGTTCTTC	CASRVLAGAYNEQFF
TRBV7-2	-	TRBJ2-1	-	TGTGCCAGCAGCTTAGGTGGGCAGGGATACAATGAGCAGTTCTTC	CASSLGGQGYNEQFF
TRBV28	-	TRBJ1-5	once	TGTGCCAGCAGTAGAAATCAGCCCCAGCATTTT	CASSRNQPQHF
TRBV9	TRBD1	TRBJ2-5	-	TGTGCCAGCAGCGTGACAGGGGACGAGACCCAGTACTTC	CASSVTGDETQYF
TRBV6-5	-	TRBJ1-5	-	TGTGCCGGCAGTTACTCGATAGACGGGGACCAGCCCCAGCATTTT	CAGSYSIDGDQPQHF
TRBV6-1	-	TRBJ2-1	-	TGTGCCAGCAGTGACTCCGGGCTACTCCCGGGGCAGTTCTTC	CASSDSGLLPGQFF
TRBV5-1	-	TRBJ2-1	-	TGCGCCAGTAGCGAACTAGGGGGCTCCTACAATGAGCAGTTCTTC	CASSELGGSYNEQFF
TRBV28	TRBD1	TRBJ1-5	-	TGTGCCAGCAGTCGACAGGGGTACAATCAGCCCCAGCATTTT	CASSRQGYNQPQHF
TRBV10-3	TRBD2	TRBJ2-5	-	TGTGCCATCAGTGACCCTACTAGCGGGAGGGCCCTGTACCAAGAGACCCAGTACTTC	CAISDPTSGRALYQETQYF
TRBV19	TRBD1	TRBJ1-6	-	TGTGCCAGTAGTACTCTCACAGGGGCGGATTCACCCCTCCACTTT	CASSTLTGADSPLHF
TRBV9	TRBD1	TRBJ2-3	-	TGTGCCAGCAGCACAAACAGGGGGCCCTGGGGTACGCAGTATTTT	CASSTNRGPWGTQYF